This entry features one TCR beta chain sequence. Its antigen is unknown. Only in-frame clones appear in the TCRdb table, and some are missing; sequencing was by immunoSEQ multiplex PCR. The repertoire holds more than 150,000 clones, with over 85% as singletons. This specimen comes from a study of shared clonotypes between healthy human individuals. On the study more broadly: The people who gave samples were two women and a few men aged 18 to 49. Findings of the study overall: Blood was the only sampled material, and tissue repertoires likely differ.

The CDR3 has 15 residues. Germline V gives CDR1 LNHDA, CDR2 SQIVND (reference sequence). Donors were healthy HIV-negative adults without recently reported acute infections or vaccinations. All of the donors resided in Nashville, Tennessee, and each was a Caucasian adult. This sequence originates from a woman aged 25 to 39 in good health. The sequencing input was naive CD4+ T cells sorted from blood. Subset specified: CD45RA+ positively selected. This chain connects TRBV19 to TRBJ2-5; 9 bases are shared with TRBD1. The last part of the DNA fits TRBJ2-7 better; the J call may be wrong. The CDR3 loop is CASSDRDRVIYEQYF. CDR3 nucleotide sequence: TGTGCCAGTAGTGACCGGGACAGGGTGATATACGAGCAGTACTTC.